This TCR beta chain was identified in a study of CDR3 diversity in severe acne. TCRdb reprocessed the PCR reads with MiXCR, giving one entry per CDR3 protein. Of about 90,000 distinct CDR3 sequences listed, approximately 49% are singletons. This clonotype showed up just once. Since the CDR3 does not end with the conserved phenylalanine or tryptophan, this likely comes from a read error. Sequencing input: blood. The clonotype originates from a male donor with severe acne vulgaris.

Here the CDR3 reads CSAEASSYEQYI. As DNA, the CDR3 is TGCAGTGCTGAGGCCAGCTCCTACGAGCAGTACATC. The chain links TRBV20-1 to TRBJ2-7; unclear D gene. The ends were cut back, 5 bases at V and 0 bases at J, with 8 bases in the middle. CDR1 and CDR2 from the germline V gene are DFQATT and SNEGSKA (reference sequence). There are 12 residues in the CDR3.